The 26 T cell receptor beta chains given below trace back to one sample, sequenced in a study of blood T cell repertoires in COVID-19. Libraries were prepared by immunoSEQ multiplex PCR; TCRdb keeps only in-frame clonotypes and omits some of them. The data contain a few hundred thousand clones, 85% of them seen just once; the ten biggest clones take up approximately 3.7%. The sequenced material came from peripheral blood. These receptors were taken from a woman in her late teens or twenties with acute or convalescent COVID-19.

This clone was found many times. V is TRBV5-4 and J is TRBJ2-6, with TRBD1 identical over 12 bases. The CDR3 extends over 18 amino acids. With 6 bases clipped from V and 1 base from J, the junction kept 8 bases outside the gene matches. Germline V gene sequence: CDR1 SGHNT, CDR2 YYREEE (reference sequence). Written as DNA, the CDR3 is TGTGCCAGCACCCGCCGGGACAGGGGGCCATCTGGGGCCAACGTCCTGACTTTC. This encodes CASTRRDRGPSGANVLTF.

This chain connects TRBV3-1 (or the pseudogene TRBV3-2) to TRBJ1-5; D uncertain. Trimming pared 1 base from V and 11 bases from J, leaving 9 bases between. The CDR3 contains 12 residues. Germline V gives CDR1 LGHDT, CDR2 YNNKEL (reference sequence). The CDR3 sequence: CASSQGRSAQHF. The DNA of the CDR3 is TGTGCCAGCAGCCAAGGGCGGAGCGCCCAGCATTTT.

The rearrangement joins TRBV7-9 to TRBJ1-1, with unresolved D. V was shortened by 2 bases and J by 7 bases, with 11 bases between the two germline ends. Germline CDR1 reads SEHNR; CDR2 reads FQNEAQ (reference sequence). The CDR3 runs 13 residues. The CDR3 is CASSLMGTDEAFF. The CDR3 DNA reads as TGTGCCAGCAGCTTAATGGGTACAGATGAAGCTTTCTTT.

The DNA of the CDR3 is TGTGCCAGCAGCGTTAGCGGGAGGGCCCTTCCCGAGCAGTACTTC. Translation gives CASSVSGRALPEQYF. V and J are TRBV13 and TRBJ2-7, with 11 nucleotides matching TRBD2. The germline CDR1 and CDR2 sequences are PRHDT and FYEKMQ (reference sequence). This CDR3 contains 15 residues. Trimming at V came to 5 bases and at J to 6 bases, leaving 9 bases not matched to a gene.

The rearrangement uses TRBV2 and TRBJ2-2, with 7 bases lining up with TRBD1. V was pared by 4 bases and J by 5 bases, with 4 bases of the junction left unmatched. The CDR3 spans 14 residues. Germline V gene data show CDR1 as SNHLY and CDR2 as FYNNEI. In DNA, the CDR3 is TGTGCCAGCAGTGGGACAGGAACTACCGGGGAGCTGTTTTTT. Amino acids: CASSGTGTTGELFF.

V usage is TRBV5-1 and J usage is TRBJ1-1; D uncertain. Trimming shortened V by 1 base and J by 1 base, and 8 bases separated the two germline ends. Germline values: CDR1 SGHRS, CDR2 YFSETQ. This CDR3 has 14 amino acids. CDR3 bases: TGCGCCAGCAGCTTGAACCCCGGGAACACTGAAGCTTTCTTT. Its protein is CASSLNPGNTEAFF.

This chain links TRBV6-6 with TRBJ2-6, with 9 bases that match TRBD1. Germline CDR1 MNHNY, CDR2 SVGAGI (reference sequence). This CDR3 comprises 18 residues. Trimming at V came to 5 bases and at J to 1 base, leaving 9 bases not matched to a gene. This CDR3 reads CASSPRAGTGSGANVLTF. DNA of the CDR3: TGTGCCAGCAGTCCTAGAGCCGGGACAGGGTCTGGGGCCAACGTCCTGACTTTC.

This rearrangement joins TRBV11-3 to TRBJ2-5; possibly TRBD1 for D (6 bases). The CDR3 covers 14 residues. The V end lost 1 base, the J end lost 5 bases, and 11 bases lay between the germline ends. In germline, CDR1 is SGHNT, CDR2 YENEEA. CDR3: CASSLAAGEETQYF. CDR3 nucleotide sequence: TGTGCCAGCAGCTTAGCCGCAGGGGAGGAGACCCAGTACTTC.

The V gene is TRBV7-2, the J gene TRBJ1-5, with TRBD1 identical over 7 bases. Germline CDR1 SGHTA, CDR2 FQGNSA. V lost 5 bases to trimming and J lost 7 bases; unmatched junction nucleotides: 11. The length of the CDR3 is 15 residues. This CDR3 is CASSNGQVAMQPQHF. DNA of the CDR3: TGTGCCAGCAGCAATGGACAGGTGGCGATGCAGCCCCAGCATTTT.

The chain uses TRBV7-2 and TRBJ1-5, with D tentatively TRBD1 (5 bases). The V gene lost 5 bases and the J gene lost 3 bases, with 17 bases spanning the gap. This CDR3 has 16 residues. The germline gives CDR1 SGHTA, CDR2 FQGNSA. The CDR3 DNA follows: TGTGCCAGCAGCCGCGGAACAGGTTTTAACAATCAGCCCCAGCATTTT. Encoded protein: CASSRGTGFNNQPQHF.

The chain uses TRBV4-2 and TRBJ1-2; D remains unclear. The V gene lost 1 base and the J gene lost 8 bases, with 11 bases spanning the gap. The V gene's germline CDR1 is LGHNA and CDR2 YNFKEQ. The CDR3 spans 13 residues. CDR3 sequence: CASSQVSEGGYTF. As DNA, the CDR3 is TGTGCCAGCAGCCAAGTATCAGAGGGCGGCTACACCTTC.

The chain carries TRBV5-1 and TRBJ2-2; 10 nucleotides match TRBD2. This CDR3 comprises 16 residues. V shed 5 bases and J 3 bases; nucleotides not matched to a gene: 7. Per germline, CDR1 SGHRS and CDR2 YFSETQ. The CDR3 coding sequence is TGCGCCAGCAGTTCCGGGACTAGCGCCTACACCGGGGAGCTGTTTTTT. This encodes CASSSGTSAYTGELFF. Combining the CDR3 with reference TRBV5-1 and TRBJ2-2 gives the whole variable domain KAGVTQTPRYLIKTRGQQVTLSCSPISGHRSVSWYQQTPGQGLQFLFEYFSETQRNKGNFPGRFSGRQFSNSRSEMNVSTLELGDSALYLCASSSGTSAYTGELFFGEGSRLTVL.

The chain has TRBV5-1 and TRBJ2-7, with unresolved D. CDR3 size: 15 residues. Trimming removed 5 bases from V and 3 bases from J, with 18 bases in between. CDR1 and CDR2 from the germline V gene are SGHRS and YFSETQ. CDR3 protein: CASSYIPDTYYEQYF. The CDR3 DNA is TGCGCCAGCAGTTATATACCTGACACCTACTACGAGCAGTACTTC. Full variable domain (missing parts from reference TRBV5-1 and TRBJ2-7): KAGVTQTPRYLIKTRGQQVTLSCSPISGHRSVSWYQQTPGQGLQFLFEYFSETQRNKGNFPGRFSGRQFSNSRSEMNVSTLELGDSALYLCASSYIPDTYYEQYFGPGTRLTVT.

The rearrangement joins TRBV5-8 to TRBJ2-2; the match to TRBD2 covers 13 bases. Germline values: CDR1 SGHTS, CDR2 YDEGEE. The CDR3 sequence is 15 residues long. V was clipped by 3 bases and J by 7 bases; unmatched bases: 3. CDR3 loop: CASSWGTSGIGELFF. The DNA for the CDR3 is TGTGCCAGCAGCTGGGGGACTAGCGGGATCGGGGAGCTGTTTTTT.

The chain joins TRBV20-1 to TRBJ1-3; D is undetermined. Deletions cut 3 bases from V and 0 bases from J, with 6 bases between. The CDR3 totals 13 residues. In germline, CDR1 is DFQATT, CDR2 SNEGSKA (reference sequence). CDR3 DNA: TGCAGTGCTAGTCACAGCTCTGGAAACACCATATATTTT. This gives the protein CSASHSSGNTIYF.

The chain recombines TRBV20-1 with TRBJ2-5; D is ambiguous. V was cut by 3 bases and J by 5 bases, with 7 bases left in between. The CDR3 spans 11 residues. CDR1 DFQATT and CDR2 SNEGSKA come from the germline V gene (reference sequence). The CDR3 bases are TGCAGTGCTAGTTTTTATGAGACCCAGTACTTC. As protein: CSASFYETQYF.

The chain links TRBV10-3 to TRBJ1-2; possibly TRBD1 for D (6 bases). V dropped 4 bases and J dropped 2 bases, with 11 bases sitting between them. The CDR3 has 14 residues. Germline V gene data show CDR1 as ENHRY and CDR2 as SYGVKD. This CDR3 reads CAISVEGGNYGYTF. The CDR3 bases are TGTGCCATCAGTGTGGAAGGGGGAAACTATGGCTACACCTTC.

V and J are TRBV5-6 and TRBJ1-5; tentatively, D is TRBD1 (5 bases). Germline V gene data show CDR1 as SGHDT and CDR2 as YYEEEE. Trimming shortened V by 2 bases and J by 7 bases, and 7 bases separated the two germline ends. The CDR3 has 12 residues. DNA of the CDR3: TGTGCCAGCAGCTTAGGGGAACAGCCCCAGCATTTT. Its translation: CASSLGEQPQHF. Drawing the rest from reference TRBV5-6 and TRBJ1-5, the complete variable domain is DAGVTQSPTHLIKTRGQQVTLRCSPKSGHDTVSWYQQALGQGPQFIFQYYEEEERQRGNFPDRFSGHQFPNYSSELNVNALLLGDSALYLCASSLGEQPQHFGDGTRLSIL.

J is TRBJ1-5 and V is TRBV6-5; D gene ambiguous. Trimming stripped 2 bases from V and 3 bases from J, with 8 bases between. Germline CDR1 is MNHEY and CDR2 is SVGAGI. This CDR3 comprises 14 residues. As DNA, the CDR3 is TGTGCCAGCAGTTACGCGGGGTTCAATCAGCCCCAGCATTTT. This encodes CASSYAGFNQPQHF.

This clone showed up just a few times. The rearrangement uses TRBV15 and TRBJ1-4, with D unclear. The CDR3 contains 11 residues. Germline V gives CDR1 LNHNV, CDR2 YYDKDF (reference sequence). V lost 6 bases and J lost 10, with 9 bases in between. The CDR3 reads CATSLSGKLFF. The CDR3 nucleotides are TGTGCCACCAGTCTTAGTGGAAAACTGTTTTTT.

This chain links TRBV9 with TRBJ1-1; 7 nucleotides agree with TRBD1. The CDR3 contains 13 residues. The germline gives CDR1 SGDLS, CDR2 YYNGEE. The V and J ends lost 0 bases and 8 bases, in that order; junction bases with no gene match: 4. The CDR3 nucleotides read TGTGCCAGCAGCGTAGATGAGGGACAGGAAGCTTTCTTT. It is translated as CASSVDEGQEAFF.

This chain connects TRBV4-1 to TRBJ2-1; TRBD1 agrees at 8 bases. This CDR3 region has 16 residues. CDR1 is MGHRA and CDR2 is YSYEKL in the germline V gene. V was pared by 2 bases and J by 0 bases, with 3 bases of the junction left unmatched. CDR3 loop: CASSQQGASSYNEQFF. The CDR3 bases are TGCGCCAGCAGCCAACAGGGGGCGAGCTCCTACAATGAGCAGTTCTTC.

The chain combines TRBV2 with TRBJ1-4; tentative D call: TRBD1 (5 bases). Trimming stripped 4 bases from V and 1 base from J, with 7 bases between. The CDR3 runs to 14 residues. CDR1 and CDR2 from the germline V gene are SNHLY and FYNNEI. The CDR3 DNA sequence: TGTGCCAGCAGTGGAAGGGGAACTAATGAAAAACTGTTTTTT. This translates into CASSGRGTNEKLFF.

This clone was recorded a few times. The chain is built from TRBV9 and TRBJ1-3; perhaps TRBD1 as D (5 bases). Germline lookup yields CDR1 SGDLS and CDR2 YYNGEE. CDR3 length equals 14 residues. V was shortened by 4 bases and J by 5 bases, with 13 bases between the two germline ends. CDR3 nucleotide sequence: TGTGCCAGCAGCAAAGGCCAGGGCCGAAACACCATATATTTT. Translating it yields CASSKGQGRNTIYF.

This rearrangement joins TRBV11-2 to TRBJ2-5, with 10 bases fitting TRBD1. The germline V gene encodes CDR1 SGHAT and CDR2 FQNNGV. The junction had 9 bases not matched to a gene; V was cut back by 4 bases and J by 4 bases. This CDR3 comprises 16 residues. CDR3 sequence (DNA): TGTGCCAGCAGCTCAATACAGACAGGGGGCGGAGAGACCCAGTACTTC. It codes for CASSSIQTGGGETQYF.

This chain links TRBV18 with TRBJ1-5; a possible D gene is TRBD1 (6 bases). V was pared by 3 bases and J by 4 bases, with 13 bases between. CDR3 length: 15 amino acids. Germline loops: CDR1 KGHSH, CDR2 LQKENI. This CDR3 is CASSPDRGANQPQHF. In nucleotides, the CDR3 is TGTGCCAGCTCACCTGACCGGGGGGCAAATCAGCCCCAGCATTTT.